This T cell receptor beta chain emerged from a study of shared clonotypes between healthy human individuals (dated by TCRdb to 2019 to 2021). Study-wide context: A couple of women and a few men aged 18 to 49 years were included in the cohort. Per donor, three plates each were used for CD4 naive and CD4 memory, two for CD8 naive, and one for CD8 memory. Each donor's leukapheresis produced roughly between about 0.8 and 10 billion PBMCs. To increase sequencing depth and limit assay-specific biases, TCR repertoire library preparation and sequencing were carried out by different laboratories using diverse techniques. To estimate repertoire size and how much clonotypes are shared between individuals, the study performed deep sequencing of blood TCR repertoires from roughly five healthy adults. The paper as a whole reports these results and caveats: Incomplete sequencing was indicated by rarefaction of sorted-subset datasets, despite the large sequencing depth. Naive subsets generally had larger estimated clonotype richness than memory subsets did. Sharing across a few donors was observed for around 5% of naive CD4, over 3% of naive CD8, 2% to 2.5% of memory CD4, and roughly 0.4% of memory CD8 clonotypes. Based on pairwise subsampling, the degree of clonotype sharing among donors was expected to be affected by sequencing depth. Because the study included a small number of donors, the genetic and exposure-history diversity represented was limited. Only blood was sampled, and tissue TCR repertoires likely differ from those in blood. Compared with non-shared clonotypes, the clonotypes found in all four sorted-subset donors had higher generation probabilities.

TCR CDR3 regions were amplified from genomic DNA by multiplex PCR using the deep immunoSEQ assay. Extracted genomic DNA from each cell subset was distributed evenly across all wells of several immunoSEQ 96-well plates, and each plate was treated as a replicate. For sorted subsets, 200 ng of genomic DNA, equivalent to around 30,000 T cell genomes, went into each replicate PCR. Purified libraries were quantified with a Qubit 3.0 fluorometer, sized on a Bioanalyzer 2100, and re-quantified with the KAPA Library Quantification kit. Every immunoSEQ 96-well plate was sequenced on a dedicated single-read 150-cycle Illumina NextSeq 550 flow cell. The authors processed their data as follows. Because only junctional sequences without quality scores were contained in the immunoSEQ output, filtering matching that applied to full-length reads could not be performed. To assign V/J genes and CDR3, sequences were annotated against IMGT germline references using PyIR, a Python wrapper for IgBLAST v1.9. Reads were filtered out if the reads had weak V/J assignments (E-value above 1e-6), no CDR3, stop codons, out-of-frame junctions, or ambiguous translated residues. V3J clonotypes were defined as sequences sharing the same inferred V gene, J gene, and CDR3 amino acid sequence. Percentage overlap between repertoires was computed as shared unique clonotypes divided by the size of the smaller repertoire. Richness of each repertoire was evaluated using RTK rarefaction, the Chao1 estimator, and Recon v2.1 estimates of unobserved clonotypes. Generation probabilities were computed with OLGA for all TCRbeta clonotypes obtained by the gDNA method from four donors. As stored in TCRdb, this immuneACCESS dataset retains in-frame rearrangements with V and J assigned. A fraction of the clones does not appear; measured against another copy, unresolved V genes explain less than half of the discrepancy, and the remainder lacks a known reason. That table gives V, J and clone size, and the DNA gave D and trimming. The sample includes roughly 2,500,000 clones, with over 85% observed a single time. Of the sample, roughly 0.39% falls within the top ten clones.

Donors were healthy HIV-negative adults with no recently reported acute infections or vaccinations. Only Caucasian adults living in Nashville, Tennessee, USA were represented among the donors. Magnetic negative selection was used to enrich CD4+ T cells, after which naive cells were positively selected on CD45RA and the negative fraction became the memory subset. Blood was obtained by leukapheresis, after which PBMCs were separated by Ficoll-Histopaque density gradient centrifugation and cryopreserved in liquid nitrogen vapor phase. Analytical flow cytometry was used to check the purity and quantity of every magnetically sorted T cell population. From each sorted fraction, genomic DNA was isolated and quantified by UV absorbance on a Nanodrop 2000c. Details on this clone: The target of this receptor is not known. No much larger clonotype is one base removed from it; base qualities were not supplied.

The sequencing sample was made of naive CD4+ T cells from PBMCs. Taken with the paper, the label for cell subset or site translates to: CD45RA+ positively selected. This clonotype originated in a man aged 18-30 years in good health. Some clones in this sample may be carry-over from other donors' samples.

The CDR3 amino acid sequence is: CASSYRRGRGTEAFF. The nucleotide sequence is TGTGCCAGCAGTTACAGGCGGGGTAGGGGGACTGAAGCTTTCTTT. The chain is encoded by TRBV6-5 joined to TRBJ1-1; perhaps TRBD1 is the D gene, with 6 bases matching. The CDR3 holds 15 amino acids from the cysteine to the phenylalanine. The retained sequence is limited to the CDR3, 45 bases, with the frame set at the first base. CDR1 and CDR2 are drawn from the germline V gene: MNHEY, SVGAGI. The trim is 2 bases for V and 5 bases for J, with a gap of 15 bases between the germline ends.